Presented here are 15 T cell receptor beta chains from one specimen sequenced in a study of shared T cell receptors in the human thymus. Method: immunoSEQ multiplex PCR; TCRdb's copy keeps in-frame clones and lacks some. Of about 380,000 clones listed, about 95% are singletons. The sample comprised thymocytes. Receptors originate from a human donor.

The chain joins TRBV15 to TRBJ2-7; 14 nucleotides align to TRBD2. V gave up 2 bases and J gave up 0 bases; unmatched junction bases: 12. This CDR3 has 20 residues. Germline CDR1 and CDR2: LNHNV and YYDKDF (reference sequence). In nucleotides, the CDR3 is TGTGCCACCAGCAGACAGGGAGGGACTAGCGGGAGCCACAACTCCTACGAGCAGTACTTC. Amino acid sequence: CATSRQGGTSGSHNSYEQYF. The full variable domain, its missing parts supplied by reference TRBV15 and TRBJ2-7, is DAMVIQNPRYQVTQFGKPVTLSCSQTLNHNVMYWYQQKSSQAPKLLFHYYDKDFNNEADTPDNFQSRRPNTSFCFLDIRSPGLGDTAMYLCATSRQGGTSGSHNSYEQYFGPGTRLTVT.

This clone has more than one count but fewer than ten. The gene calls are TRBV7-9 and TRBJ1-3; unclear D gene. This CDR3 is 13 amino acids long. The germline gives CDR1 SEHNR, CDR2 FQNEAQ (reference sequence). The germline V and J ends were trimmed by 7 bases and 8 bases, with 15 bases remaining between them. CDR3 DNA: TGTGCCAGCAAGCCCCGGGAGGGTGACACCATATATTTT. It translates to CASKPREGDTIYF.

The V and J genes are TRBV7-2 and TRBJ1-2; tentative D call: TRBD1 (5 bases). The ends were cut back, 0 bases at V and 3 bases at J, with 11 bases in the middle. CDR1 is SGHTA, CDR2 FQGNSA, per germline. This CDR3 is built from 15 residues. CDR3 nucleotide sequence: TGTGCCAGCAGCTTAGCTTCCGGGACCGACTATGGCTACACCTTC. It translates to CASSLASGTDYGYTF.

The chain uses TRBV28 and TRBJ2-1, with D possibly TRBD1 on 6 matching bases. CDR3 length equals 12 residues. Trimming took off 3 bases at V and 8 bases at J, with 8 bases between the two ends. Germline CDR1 MDHEN, CDR2 SYDVKM. The CDR3 DNA sequence: TGTGCCAGCAGTTTGTGGGGGCATGAGCAGTTCTTC. Its protein is CASSLWGHEQFF.

This rearrangement joins TRBV30 to TRBJ1-1; possible D gene TRBD1, 5 bases. V was pared by 2 bases and J by 3 bases, with 28 bases between. Per germline, CDR1 GTSNPN and CDR2 SVGIG (reference sequence). CDR3 size: 19 residues. Here the CDR3 reads CAWSPTPWQGSLPDTEAFF. The CDR3 DNA reads TGTGCCTGGAGTCCAACCCCCTGGCAGGGAAGCCTCCCCGACACTGAAGCTTTCTTT.

V gene TRBV28 combines with J gene TRBJ2-1; D remains unclear. CDR1 and CDR2 (germline): MDHEN, SYDVKM. The V end lost 5 bases, the J end lost 4 bases, and 15 bases lay between the germline ends. The CDR3 consists of 15 residues. The DNA for the CDR3 is TGTGCCAGCAGTCTAGGCCCCAGGTGGTACAATGAGCAGTTCTTC. Protein product: CASSLGPRWYNEQFF.

The rearrangement links TRBV7-7 to TRBJ2-7; 12 positions match TRBD1. Germline CDR1 reads SSHAT; CDR2 reads FNYEAQ (reference sequence). Trimming cost V 0 bases and J 4 bases; bases outside gene matches: 4. The CDR3 sequence is 16 residues long. In DNA, the CDR3 is TGTGCCAGCAGCTTAGCCGGGACAGGGGGCCGGTACGAGCAGTACTTC. Translation gives CASSLAGTGGRYEQYF.

The chain uses TRBV7-4 and TRBJ2-3; a weak D match, TRBD1 (10 bases). V lost 3 bases and J lost 1, with 35 bases in between. Germline CDR1 SGHVT, CDR2 SQSDAQ. The length of the CDR3 is 23 residues. DNA of the CDR3: TGTGCCAGCAGCTTGGGGACAGGGGTTTTAAGCGGGAGGCCTAAGTGGGGCACAGATACGCAGTATTTT. Encoded protein: CASSLGTGVLSGRPKWGTDTQYF.

V gene TRBV5-6 combines with J gene TRBJ2-5, with D maybe TRBD2 (5 bases). V was clipped by 2 bases and J by 5 bases, with 25 bases between them. Germline V gives CDR1 SGHDT, CDR2 YYEEEE. This CDR3 contains 18 residues. CDR3 nucleotide sequence: TGTGCCAGCAGCTTCCTAAGGAGGTCAATAGTTCCTCATGAGACCCAGTACTTC. Translated, it gives CASSFLRRSIVPHETQYF.

The CDR3 DNA reads TGTGCCAGCGCGGCCTGGGACTACAATGAGCAGTTCTTC. It specifies CASAAWDYNEQFF. J is TRBJ2-1 and V is TRBV6-5; D not certain. The CDR3 spans 13 residues. V lost 8 bases, J lost 3 bases, and 11 bases lay in between. The germline CDR1 and CDR2 sequences are MNHEY and SVGAGI.

For the CDR3, the DNA is TGTGCCAGCAACAAGGGACTAGCCCTTCCCTACACAGATACGCAGTATTTT. As protein: CASNKGLALPYTDTQYF. The chain combines TRBV5-6 with TRBJ2-3, with 9 bases matching TRBD2. The germline V gene encodes CDR1 SGHDT and CDR2 YYEEEE. The CDR3 extends over 17 amino acids. J lost 2 bases, V lost 6 bases, and 13 bases had no gene match.

CDR3 DNA: TGTGCCAGCAGCCTAATTGCAGGTTCAAACACTGAAGCTTTCTTT. It encodes CASSLIAGSNTEAFF. This rearrangement joins TRBV7-9 to TRBJ1-1; D gene ambiguous. Germline assignment: CDR1 SEHNR and CDR2 FQNEAQ (reference sequence). The CDR3 runs to 15 residues. V lost 5 bases and J lost 2, with 15 bases in between.

Written as DNA, the CDR3 is TGTGCCAGTAGTTGGGGGGGACCGGGGTACGAGCAGTACTTC. Protein product: CASSWGGPGYEQYF. The chain recombines TRBV19 with TRBJ2-7, with 7 bases aligning to TRBD2. Germline V gene data show CDR1 as LNHDA and CDR2 as SQIVND (reference sequence). Unmatched junction bases numbered 8, after V lost 5 bases and J lost 4 bases. This CDR3 is built from 14 residues.

The CDR3 spells CASSLDRGDEQYF. The DNA of the CDR3 is TGTGCCAGCAGTTTAGACAGGGGCGACGAGCAGTACTTC. The chain couples TRBV28 to TRBJ2-7; TRBD1 aligns across 8 bases. Trimming cost V 2 bases and J 5 bases; bases outside gene matches: 2. The germline V gene has CDR1 MDHEN and CDR2 SYDVKM. The CDR3 has 13 residues.

The chain joins TRBV28 to TRBJ2-5; 9 bases are a match to TRBD2. The CDR3 extends over 13 amino acids. Trimming cost V 7 bases and J 5 bases; bases outside gene matches: 5. The germline gives CDR1 MDHEN, CDR2 SYDVKM. This CDR3 reads CASIAGGEETQYF. CDR3 bases: TGTGCCAGCATCGCGGGGGGGGAGGAGACCCAGTACTTC.